This record concerns one T cell receptor (beta chain) sequence. What it binds is not known. The CDR3 consists of 14 residues. Trimming removed 3 bases from V and 8 bases from J; junction bases left unmatched: 9. Germline assignment: CDR1 MNHEY and CDR2 SMNVEV (reference sequence). Profiling relied on immunoSEQ multiplex PCR, and the TCRdb table lists in-frame clones only, not all of them. Of about 120,000 clones listed, around nine tenths are singletons. The entry originates in a study of T cell responses to AZD1222 COVID-19 vaccine. Regarding the study as a whole: Regions 160-218 and 743-854 dominated among vaccine-associated CD4 TCRs spanning spike.

This receptor was identified in an adult in good health. The V call is TRBV27, the J call TRBJ2-7; 8 nucleotides match TRBD1. The starting material was peripheral blood, obtained on day 0 of AZD1222 vaccination. The CDR3 DNA reads TGTGCCAGCAGTTTGGGCAGGGGGCGCAACAAGCAGTACTTC. Its protein product is CASSLGRGRNKQYF.